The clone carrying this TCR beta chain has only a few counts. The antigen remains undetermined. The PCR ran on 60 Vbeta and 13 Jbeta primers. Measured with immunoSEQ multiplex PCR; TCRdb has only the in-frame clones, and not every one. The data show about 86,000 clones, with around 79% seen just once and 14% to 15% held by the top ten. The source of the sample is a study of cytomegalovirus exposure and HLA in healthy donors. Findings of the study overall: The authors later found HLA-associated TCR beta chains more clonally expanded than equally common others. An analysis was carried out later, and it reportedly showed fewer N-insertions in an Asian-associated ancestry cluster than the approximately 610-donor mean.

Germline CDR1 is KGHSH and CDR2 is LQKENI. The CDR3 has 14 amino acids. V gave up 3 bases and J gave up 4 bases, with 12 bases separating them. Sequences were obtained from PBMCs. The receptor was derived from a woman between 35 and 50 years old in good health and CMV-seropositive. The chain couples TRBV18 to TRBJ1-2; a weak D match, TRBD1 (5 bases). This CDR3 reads CASSPLTEAYGYTF. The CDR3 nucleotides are TGTGCCAGCTCACCTTTGACAGAGGCCTATGGCTACACCTTC.